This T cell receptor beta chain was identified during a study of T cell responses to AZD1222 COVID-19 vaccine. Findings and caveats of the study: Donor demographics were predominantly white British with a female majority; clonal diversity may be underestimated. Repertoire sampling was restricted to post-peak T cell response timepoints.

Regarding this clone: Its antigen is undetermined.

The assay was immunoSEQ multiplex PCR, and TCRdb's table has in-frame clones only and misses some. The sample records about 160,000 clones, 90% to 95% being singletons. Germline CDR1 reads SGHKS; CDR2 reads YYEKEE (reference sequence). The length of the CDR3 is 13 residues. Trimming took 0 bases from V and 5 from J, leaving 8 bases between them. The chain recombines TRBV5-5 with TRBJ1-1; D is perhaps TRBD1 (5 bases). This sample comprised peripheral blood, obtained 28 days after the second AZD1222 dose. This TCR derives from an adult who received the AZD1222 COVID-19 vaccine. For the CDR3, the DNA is TGTGCCAGCAGCTTGGCTGGGACTACTGAAGCTTTCTTT. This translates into CASSLAGTTEAFF.